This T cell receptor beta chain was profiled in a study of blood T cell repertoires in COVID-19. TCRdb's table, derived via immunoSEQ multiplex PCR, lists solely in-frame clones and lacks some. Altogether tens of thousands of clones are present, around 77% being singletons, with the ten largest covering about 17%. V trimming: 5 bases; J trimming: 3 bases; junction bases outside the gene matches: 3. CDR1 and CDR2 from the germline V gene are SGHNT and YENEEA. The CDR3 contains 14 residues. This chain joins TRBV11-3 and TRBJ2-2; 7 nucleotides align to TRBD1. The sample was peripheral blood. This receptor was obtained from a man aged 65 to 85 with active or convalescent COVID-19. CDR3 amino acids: CASSRGQDTGELFF. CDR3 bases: TGTGCCAGCAGCCGTGGACAGGACACCGGGGAGCTGTTTTTT.